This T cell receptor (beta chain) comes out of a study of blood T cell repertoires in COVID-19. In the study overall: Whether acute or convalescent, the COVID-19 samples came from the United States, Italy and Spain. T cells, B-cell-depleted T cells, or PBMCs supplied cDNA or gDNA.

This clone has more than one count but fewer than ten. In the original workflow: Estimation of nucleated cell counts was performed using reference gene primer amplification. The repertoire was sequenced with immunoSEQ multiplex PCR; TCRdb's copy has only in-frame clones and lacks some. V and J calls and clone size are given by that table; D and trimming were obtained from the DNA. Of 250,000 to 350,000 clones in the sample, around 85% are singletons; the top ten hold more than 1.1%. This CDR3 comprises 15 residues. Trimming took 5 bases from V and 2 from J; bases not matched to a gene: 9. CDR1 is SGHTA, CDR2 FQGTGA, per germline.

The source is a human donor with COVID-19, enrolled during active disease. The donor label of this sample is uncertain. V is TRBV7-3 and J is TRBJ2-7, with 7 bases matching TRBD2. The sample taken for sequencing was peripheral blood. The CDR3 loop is CASSVSSGAAYEQYF. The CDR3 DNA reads TGTGCCAGCAGCGTATCTAGCGGAGCAGCCTACGAGCAGTACTTC.